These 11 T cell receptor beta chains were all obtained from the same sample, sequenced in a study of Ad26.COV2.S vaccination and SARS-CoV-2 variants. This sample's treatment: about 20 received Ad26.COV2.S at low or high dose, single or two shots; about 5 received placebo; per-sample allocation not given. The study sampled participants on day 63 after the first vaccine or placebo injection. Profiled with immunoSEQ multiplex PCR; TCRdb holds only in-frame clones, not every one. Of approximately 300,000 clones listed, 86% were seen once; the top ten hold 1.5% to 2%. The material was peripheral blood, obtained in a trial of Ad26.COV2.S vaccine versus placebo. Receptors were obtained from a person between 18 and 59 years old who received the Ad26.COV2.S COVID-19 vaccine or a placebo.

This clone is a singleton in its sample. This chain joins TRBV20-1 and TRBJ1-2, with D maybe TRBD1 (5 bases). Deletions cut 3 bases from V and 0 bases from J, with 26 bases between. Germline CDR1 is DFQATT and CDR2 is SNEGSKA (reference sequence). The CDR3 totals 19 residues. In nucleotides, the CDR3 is TGCAGTGCTAGTTATATAGGGTCCCAAGGGGTCCTAGCTAACTATGGCTACACCTTC. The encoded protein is CSASYIGSQGVLANYGYTF.

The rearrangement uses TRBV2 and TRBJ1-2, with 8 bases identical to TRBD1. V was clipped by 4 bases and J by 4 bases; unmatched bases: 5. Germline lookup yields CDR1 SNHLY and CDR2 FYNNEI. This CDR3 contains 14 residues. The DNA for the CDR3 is TGTGCCAGCAGTGGCCCAGGGGGCTCCTATGGCTACACCTTC. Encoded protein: CASSGPGGSYGYTF.

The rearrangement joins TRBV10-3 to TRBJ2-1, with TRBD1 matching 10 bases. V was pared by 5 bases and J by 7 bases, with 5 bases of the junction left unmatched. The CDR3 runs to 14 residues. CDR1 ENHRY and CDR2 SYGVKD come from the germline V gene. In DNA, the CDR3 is TGTGCCATCAGTACGGGACAGGGGAAGAATGAGCAGTTCTTC. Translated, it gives CAISTGQGKNEQFF.

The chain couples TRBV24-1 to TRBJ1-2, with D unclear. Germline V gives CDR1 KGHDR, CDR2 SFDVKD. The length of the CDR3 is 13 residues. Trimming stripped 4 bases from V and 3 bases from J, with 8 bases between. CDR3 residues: CATSEGRYYGYTF. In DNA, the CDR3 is TGTGCCACCAGTGAAGGGCGGTACTATGGCTACACCTTC.

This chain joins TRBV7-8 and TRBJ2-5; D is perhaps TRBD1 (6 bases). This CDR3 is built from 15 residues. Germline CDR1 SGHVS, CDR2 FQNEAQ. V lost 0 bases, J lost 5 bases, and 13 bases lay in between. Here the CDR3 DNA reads TGTGCCAGCAGCTTAGCCACAGGGTTGTATGAGACCCAGTACTTC. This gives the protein CASSLATGLYETQYF.

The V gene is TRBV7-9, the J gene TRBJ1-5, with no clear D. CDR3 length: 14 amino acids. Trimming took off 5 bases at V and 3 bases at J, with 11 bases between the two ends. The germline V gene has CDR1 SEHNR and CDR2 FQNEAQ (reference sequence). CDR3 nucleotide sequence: TGTGCCAGCAGCAGTGACAAGATCAATCAGCCCCAGCATTTT. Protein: CASSSDKINQPQHF.

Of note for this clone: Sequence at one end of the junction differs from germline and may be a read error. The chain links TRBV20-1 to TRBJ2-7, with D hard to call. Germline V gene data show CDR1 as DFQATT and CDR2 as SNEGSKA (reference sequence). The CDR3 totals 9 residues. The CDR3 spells CSARDMSDF. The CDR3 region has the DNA TGCAGTGCTAGAGATATGTCTGACTTC.

The CDR3 loop reads CASSVGERGGADTQYF. CDR3 sequence (DNA): TGTGCCAGCAGCGTAGGGGAGCGGGGGGGAGCAGATACGCAGTATTTT. The rearrangement uses TRBV9 and TRBJ2-3; TRBD2 aligns across 10 bases. J lost 4 bases, V lost 0 bases, and 5 bases had no gene match. This CDR3 comprises 16 residues. CDR1 is SGDLS and CDR2 is YYNGEE in the germline V gene.

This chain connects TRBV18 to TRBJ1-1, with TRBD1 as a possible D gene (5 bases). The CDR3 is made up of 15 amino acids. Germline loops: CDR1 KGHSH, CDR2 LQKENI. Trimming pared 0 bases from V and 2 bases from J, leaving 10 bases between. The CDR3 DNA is TGTGCCAGCTCACCACCGGGTGGGGCAAACACTGAAGCTTTCTTT. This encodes CASSPPGGANTEAFF.

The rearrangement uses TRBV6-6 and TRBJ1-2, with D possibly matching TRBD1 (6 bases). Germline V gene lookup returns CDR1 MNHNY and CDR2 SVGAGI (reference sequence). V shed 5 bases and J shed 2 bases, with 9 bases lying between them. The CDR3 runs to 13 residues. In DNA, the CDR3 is TGTGCCAGCAGTCCAGGGGAGAACTATGGCTACACCTTC. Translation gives CASSPGENYGYTF.

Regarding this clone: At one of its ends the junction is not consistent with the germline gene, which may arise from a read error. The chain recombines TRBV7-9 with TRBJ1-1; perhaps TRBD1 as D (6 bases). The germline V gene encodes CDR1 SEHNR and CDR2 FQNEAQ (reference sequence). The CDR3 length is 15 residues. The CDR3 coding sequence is TGTGCCAGCAGCTTACTGGGGGGACGGGACACTAAAGCTTTCTTT. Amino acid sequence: CASSLLGGRDTKAFF. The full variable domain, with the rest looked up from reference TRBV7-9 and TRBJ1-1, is DTGVSQNPRHKITKRGQNVTFRCDPISEHNRLYWYRQTLGQGPEFLTYFQNEAQLEKSRLLSDRFSAERPKGSFSTLEIQRTEQGDSAMYLCASSLLGGRDTKAFFGQGTRLTVV.